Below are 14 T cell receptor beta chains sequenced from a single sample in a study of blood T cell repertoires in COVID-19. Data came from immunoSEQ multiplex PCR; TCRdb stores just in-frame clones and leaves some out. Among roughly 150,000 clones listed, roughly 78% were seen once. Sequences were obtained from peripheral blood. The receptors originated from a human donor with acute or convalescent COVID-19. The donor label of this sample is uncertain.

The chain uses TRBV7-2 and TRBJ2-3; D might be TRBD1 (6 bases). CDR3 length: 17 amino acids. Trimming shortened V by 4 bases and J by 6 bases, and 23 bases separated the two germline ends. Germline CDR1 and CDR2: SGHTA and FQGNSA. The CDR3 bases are TGTGCCAGCAGCTCAAGACCCCGTTTAGACAGGCTGGATACGCAGTATTTT. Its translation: CASSSRPRLDRLDTQYF. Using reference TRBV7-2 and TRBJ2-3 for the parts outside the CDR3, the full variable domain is GAGVSQSPSNKVTEKGKDVELRCDPISGHTALYWYRQSLGQGLEFLIYFQGNSAPDKSGLPSDRFSAERTGGSVSTLTIQRTQQEDSAVYLCASSSRPRLDRLDTQYFGPGTRLTVL.

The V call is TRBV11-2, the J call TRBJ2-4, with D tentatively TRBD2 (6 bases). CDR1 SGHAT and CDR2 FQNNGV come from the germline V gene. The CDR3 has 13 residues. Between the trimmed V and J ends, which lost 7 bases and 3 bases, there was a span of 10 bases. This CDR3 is CASKGGDKNIQYF. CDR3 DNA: TGTGCCAGCAAAGGCGGGGACAAAAACATTCAGTACTTC.

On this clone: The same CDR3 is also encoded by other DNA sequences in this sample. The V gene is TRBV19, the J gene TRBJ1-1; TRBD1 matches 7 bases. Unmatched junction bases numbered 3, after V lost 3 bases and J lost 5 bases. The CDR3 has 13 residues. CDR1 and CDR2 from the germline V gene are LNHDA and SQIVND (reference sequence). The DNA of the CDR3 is TGTGCCAGTAGTATTACAGGGGTAACTGAAGCTTTCTTT. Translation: CASSITGVTEAFF.

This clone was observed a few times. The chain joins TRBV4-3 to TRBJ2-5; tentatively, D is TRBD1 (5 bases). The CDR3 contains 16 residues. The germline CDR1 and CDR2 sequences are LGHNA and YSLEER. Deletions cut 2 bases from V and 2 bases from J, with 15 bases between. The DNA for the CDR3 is TGCGCCAGCAGCCAATTTAATGGGGCGCAACAAGAGACCCAGTACTTC. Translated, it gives CASSQFNGAQQETQYF.

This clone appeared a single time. The CDR3 region has the DNA TGTGCCAGCAGTTACGTCAGACTAGCGGGGGGGCGGGAGCAGTTCTTC. Translation: CASSYVRLAGGREQFF. This sequence joins TRBV6-5 and TRBJ2-1; 14 nucleotides match TRBD2. V dropped 2 bases and J dropped 10; count of bases not matched to a gene: 7. Germline V lookup: CDR1 MNHEY, CDR2 SVGAGI. CDR3 length: 16 amino acids.

Here the CDR3 DNA reads TGCGCCAGCAGCCAACAGGGACCCCCGGCGGGGACTAATGAAAAACTGTTTTTT. As protein: CASSQQGPPAGTNEKLFF. The chain couples TRBV4-1 to TRBJ1-4; D possibly corresponds to TRBD1 (5 bases). Germline CDR1 and CDR2: MGHRA and YSYEKL. CDR3 size: 18 residues. Between the trimmed V and J ends, which lost 2 bases and 2 bases, there was a span of 18 bases.

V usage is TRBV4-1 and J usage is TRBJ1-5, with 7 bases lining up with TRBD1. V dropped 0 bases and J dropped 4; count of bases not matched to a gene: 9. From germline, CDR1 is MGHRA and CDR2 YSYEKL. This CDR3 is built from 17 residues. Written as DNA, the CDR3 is TGCGCCAGCAGCCAAGATCGGGGCAGGGGGTTGAATCAGCCCCAGCATTTT. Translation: CASSQDRGRGLNQPQHF.

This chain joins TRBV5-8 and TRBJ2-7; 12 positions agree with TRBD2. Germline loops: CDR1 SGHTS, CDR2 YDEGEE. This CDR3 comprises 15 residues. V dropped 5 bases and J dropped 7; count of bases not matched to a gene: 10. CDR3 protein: CASRRLAGATWEQYF. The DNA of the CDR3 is TGTGCCAGCAGGAGACTAGCGGGGGCTACGTGGGAGCAGTACTTC.

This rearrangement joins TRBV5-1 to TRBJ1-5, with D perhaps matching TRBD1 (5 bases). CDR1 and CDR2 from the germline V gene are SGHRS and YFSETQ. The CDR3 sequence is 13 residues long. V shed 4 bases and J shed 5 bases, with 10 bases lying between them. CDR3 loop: CASSQVGDQPQHF. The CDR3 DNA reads TGCGCCAGCAGCCAGGTAGGGGATCAGCCCCAGCATTTT.

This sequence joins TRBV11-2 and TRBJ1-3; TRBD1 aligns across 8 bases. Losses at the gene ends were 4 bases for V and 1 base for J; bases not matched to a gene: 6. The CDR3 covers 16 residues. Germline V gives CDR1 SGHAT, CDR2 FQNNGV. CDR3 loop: CASSSQGATSGNTIYF. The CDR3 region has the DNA TGTGCCAGCAGCTCCCAGGGGGCGACGTCTGGAAACACCATATATTTT.

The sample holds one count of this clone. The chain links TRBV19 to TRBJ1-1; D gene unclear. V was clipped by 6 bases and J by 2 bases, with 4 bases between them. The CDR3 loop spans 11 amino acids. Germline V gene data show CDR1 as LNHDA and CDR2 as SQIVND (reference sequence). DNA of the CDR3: TGTGCCAGTAGGGGCAACACTGAAGCTTTCTTT. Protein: CASRGNTEAFF.

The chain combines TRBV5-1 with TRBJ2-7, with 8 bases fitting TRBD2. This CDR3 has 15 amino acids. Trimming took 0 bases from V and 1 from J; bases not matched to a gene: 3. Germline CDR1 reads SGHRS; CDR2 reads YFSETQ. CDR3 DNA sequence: TGCGCCAGCAGCTTGGGGGGGACTAGGTCCTACGAGCAGTACTTC. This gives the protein CASSLGGTRSYEQYF.

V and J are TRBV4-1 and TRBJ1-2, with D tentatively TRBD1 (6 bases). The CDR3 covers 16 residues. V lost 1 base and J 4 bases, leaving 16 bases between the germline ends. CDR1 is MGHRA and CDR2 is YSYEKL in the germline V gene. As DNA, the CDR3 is TGCGCCAGCAGCCAAGCTCCCAACAGGGCCGGCTATGGCTACACCTTC. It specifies CASSQAPNRAGYGYTF.

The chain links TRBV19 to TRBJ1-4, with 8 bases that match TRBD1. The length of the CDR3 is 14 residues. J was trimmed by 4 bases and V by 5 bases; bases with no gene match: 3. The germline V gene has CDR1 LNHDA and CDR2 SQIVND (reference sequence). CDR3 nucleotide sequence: TGTGCCAGTAGTCCGGGACAGGTTAATGAAAAACTGTTTTTT. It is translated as CASSPGQVNEKLFF.